This T cell receptor (beta chain) was profiled in a study of blood T cells in healthy people across ages. Notes on the study in general: The fall in TCR beta diversity per million T cells was roughly linear with age.

With a J-beta primer mix and a sample-barcoded 5' primer, a second PCR ran roughly 6 to 12 cycles. TCRdb re-called the 5' RACE reads with MiXCR, one entry per CDR3 protein. The sample yields roughly 830,000 distinct CDR3 sequences, about 62% seen once. Healthy Russian Caucasian donors spanned ages about 6 to 90 years. The CDR3 consists of 14 residues. A word on this clonotype: The antigen is unknown. The junction departs from germline at one end; a sequencing error may be responsible.

This sequence was found in a man aged 30-40 years in good health. The sample was blood. V gene TRBV12-3 or TRBV12-4 combines with J gene TRBJ1-2; D is unresolved. CDR3 protein: CASSPSRSPGGCTF. DNA for the CDR3: TGTGCCAGCAGTCCGTCTCGATCCCCTGGTGGCTGCACCTTC.